This T cell receptor (beta chain) was documented in a study of CD8+ T cells in alopecia areata. The table lists this clone with a few counts. The target antigen is unknown. Following extraction, RNA underwent reverse transcription to cDNA, which served as the sequencing template. Sequencing used immunoSEQ multiplex PCR; TCRdb keeps in-frame clones, though not all of them. The sample has roughly 200,000 clones, roughly 60% seen once; the top ten hold 1.5% to 2%. The CDR3 is 11 amino acids. Germline CDR1 is GTSNPN and CDR2 is SVGIG (reference sequence). V lost 5 bases and J lost 8, with 11 bases in between. The study, taken as a whole, reports: Affected scalp, especially in alopecia totalis/universalis, had a higher clonality than normal scalp did.

This chain uses TRBV30 with TRBJ2-3; D is possibly TRBD2 (5 bases). This clonotype originated in a human donor with alopecia areata. This material consisted of CD4+ T cells sorted from blood, taken at week 0. CDR3 DNA: TGTGCCTGGTCCCCCGGGGTTACGCAGTATTTT. As protein: CAWSPGVTQYF.